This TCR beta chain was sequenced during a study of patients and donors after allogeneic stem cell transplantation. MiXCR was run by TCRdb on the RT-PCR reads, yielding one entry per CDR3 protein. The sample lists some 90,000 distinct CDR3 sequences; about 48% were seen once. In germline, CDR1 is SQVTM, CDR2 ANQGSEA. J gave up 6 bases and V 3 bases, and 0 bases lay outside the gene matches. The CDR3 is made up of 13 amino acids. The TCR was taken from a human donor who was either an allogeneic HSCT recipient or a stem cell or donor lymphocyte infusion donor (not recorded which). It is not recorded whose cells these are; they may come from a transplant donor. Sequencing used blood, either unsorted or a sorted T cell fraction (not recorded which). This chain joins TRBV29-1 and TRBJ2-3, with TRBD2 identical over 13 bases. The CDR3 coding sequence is TGCAGCGTTGAGACTAGCGGGAGGGATACGCAGTATTTT. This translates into CSVETSGRDTQYF.